The 11 T cell receptor beta chains below all came from one sample that was sequenced in a study of vaccination and CD4 T cells after COVID-19. No antigen is known for these receptors. Stated treatment: roughly 11-day PBMC culture with coronavirus spike peptide pools or control peptides (ViraFEST assay). These CD4+ T cells came from an unexposed donor, sampled before the COVID-19 pandemic (2011-2018). Sequencing of DNA taken from cultured CD4+ T cells relied on the Oncomine TCR Beta short-read assay. TCRdb reanalysed the PCR reads using MiXCR and keeps one entry per CDR3 protein. The sample gives roughly 9,000 distinct CDR3 sequences, around 48% of which show up once; about a sixth is in the top ten. The sequenced sample consisted of CD4+ T cells from blood, cultured in vitro. These receptors were taken from a human donor in good health.

The chain carries TRBV28 and TRBJ2-7; either TRBD1 or TRBD2 may supply D (5 bases each). In germline, CDR1 is MDHEN, CDR2 SYDVKM. The CDR3 sequence is 16 residues long. V shed 5 bases and J shed 6 bases, with 23 bases lying between them. Written as DNA, the CDR3 is TGTGCCAGCAGTCCGCTGGGACGAGTATCGGGGTCCGAGCAGTACTTC. It codes for CASSPLGRVSGSEQYF.

A few counts support this clonotype. The V gene is TRBV25-1, the J gene TRBJ2-2, with D possibly TRBD1 on 5 matching bases. CDR3 length equals 15 residues. The V and J ends lost 5 bases and 1 base respectively, with 11 bases between them. Germline V gene lookup returns CDR1 MGHDK and CDR2 SYGVNS. The CDR3 is CASSRTLMNTGELFF. For the CDR3, the DNA is TGTGCCAGCAGTAGGACATTAATGAACACCGGGGAGCTGTTTTTT.

The rearrangement links TRBV12-3 or TRBV12-4 to TRBJ1-1, with D maybe TRBD1 (5 bases). This CDR3 has 13 amino acids. The germline V and J ends were trimmed by 6 bases and 10 bases, with 18 bases remaining between them. The CDR3 DNA is TGTGCCAGCAGCCCCCTTTCGGGGGGACGAGCTTTCTTT. Its translation: CASSPLSGGRAFF.

V and J are TRBV7-8 and TRBJ2-1, with 8 bases lining up with TRBD2. Germline V gives CDR1 SGHVS, CDR2 FQNEAQ. The CDR3 is 12 residues long. The trim removed 5 bases at V and 9 bases at J, leaving 3 bases unmatched. The chain's CDR3 is CASSGSGAEQFF. The CDR3 DNA follows: TGTGCCAGCAGCGGTAGCGGGGCTGAGCAGTTCTTC.

V and J are TRBV19 and TRBJ2-1; 10 nucleotides align to TRBD2. CDR1 and CDR2 (germline): LNHDA, SQIVND (reference sequence). The length of the CDR3 is 14 residues. V shed 6 bases and J 9 bases; nucleotides not matched to a gene: 8. The DNA of the CDR3 is TGTGCCAGTAGCCCGGGACTAGCGTCAAGTGAGCAGTTCTTC. This codes for CASSPGLASSEQFF.

V gene TRBV5-1 combines with J gene TRBJ2-7; no definite D call. The CDR3 spans 13 residues. The germline CDR1 and CDR2 sequences are SGHRS and YFSETQ. V was clipped by 0 bases and J by 5 bases, with 9 bases between them. The CDR3 coding sequence is TGCGCCAGCAGCTTGGTTGGAGAAAACGAGCAGTACTTC. Amino acid sequence: CASSLVGENEQYF.

This clonotype was detected only a few times. This rearrangement joins TRBV7-8 to TRBJ2-5; TRBD1 agrees at 8 bases. Germline V gene lookup returns CDR1 SGHVS and CDR2 FQNEAQ. V lost 5 bases to trimming and J lost 13 bases; unmatched junction nucleotides: 9. This CDR3 spans 12 amino acids. The CDR3 is CASSRTGFRPYF. For the CDR3, the DNA is TGTGCCAGCAGCAGGACAGGGTTTCGGCCGTACTTC.

This clonotype was seen a few times. V gene TRBV20-1 combines with J gene TRBJ2-2, with 8 bases aligning to TRBD2. V trimming: 2 bases; J trimming: 1 base; junction bases outside the gene matches: 9. The germline V gene has CDR1 DFQATT and CDR2 SNEGSKA (reference sequence). This CDR3 has 17 amino acids. CDR3 amino acids: CSARRVSGGENTGELFF. The CDR3 DNA sequence: TGCAGTGCTAGAAGGGTTTCGGGAGGGGAGAACACCGGGGAGCTGTTTTTT.

The rearrangement links TRBV6-2 or TRBV6-3 to TRBJ1-3, with 7 bases that match TRBD1. CDR1 is MNHEY, CDR2 SVGEGT, per germline. The junction had 14 bases not matched to a gene; V was cut back by 6 bases and J by 0 bases. The length of the CDR3 is 18 residues. DNA of the CDR3: TGTGCCAGCAGAGAGACCACCGGGACAGCTGGCTCTGGAAACACCATATATTTT. This encodes CASRETTGTAGSGNTIYF.

This clonotype has a handful of counts. The V call is TRBV5-1, the J call TRBJ2-1; 9 bases agree with TRBD2. In germline, CDR1 is SGHRS, CDR2 YFSETQ. This CDR3 has 17 amino acids. V lost 0 bases to trimming and J lost 6 bases; unmatched junction nucleotides: 10. CDR3 protein: CASSLVVSGSFANEQFF. In nucleotides, the CDR3 is TGCGCCAGCAGCTTGGTGGTTAGCGGGAGTTTCGCCAATGAGCAGTTCTTC.

The chain employs TRBV15 and TRBJ1-5, with a weak D call TRBD1 (5 bases). This CDR3 has 17 residues. Per germline, CDR1 LNHNV and CDR2 YYDKDF (reference sequence). V was pared by 1 base and J by 3 bases, with 16 bases between. This chain's CDR3 is CATSRVRGLTFNQPQHF. In DNA, the CDR3 is TGTGCCACCAGCAGAGTGAGGGGTTTAACCTTCAATCAGCCCCAGCATTTT.